This is a list of T cell receptor beta chains from one sample in a study of graft-versus-host responses after intestinal transplantation. Profiling relied on immunoSEQ multiplex PCR, and the TCRdb table lists in-frame clones only, not all of them. The sample lists about 1,500 clones; less than 75% were seen once. The starting material was alloreactive CD8+ T cells from a mixed lymphocyte reaction culture, obtained before transplantation. These TCRs come from a human patient who was an organ donor for intestinal transplantation. The CDR3 runs from the conserved cysteine through the conserved F or W. D genes are given only for firm matches. The size field is filled for only some rows; it gives once, few, many or a size class.

.	TRBV4-3	TRBD2	TRBJ2-2	CASSQVRFVSGGTTGELFF	TGCGCCAGCAGCCAAGTCCGGTTTGTGAGCGGGGGAACAACCGGGGAGCTGTTTTTT
.	TRBV9	.	TRBJ1-1	CASRGADSSLTEAFF	TGTGCCAGCAGAGGAGCGGACAGCTCACTCACTGAAGCTTTCTTT
.	TRBV6-1	TRBD2	TRBJ2-7	CASSEGLAGAYEQYF	TGTGCCAGCAGTGAGGGACTAGCGGGGGCTTACGAGCAGTACTTC
.	TRBV7-9	TRBD1	TRBJ2-2	CASSSGTGLPGELFF	TGTGCCAGCAGTTCCGGGACAGGGCTTCCCGGGGAGCTGTTTTTT
.	TRBV27	TRBD1	TRBJ2-6	CASSSRTGGISGANVLTF	TGTGCCAGCAGTTCCCGGACAGGGGGGATTTCTGGGGCCAACGTCCTGACTTTC
.	TRBV13	.	TRBJ2-7	CASSSTGTSHYEQYF	TGTGCCAGCAGCTCAACCGGGACATCGCATTACGAGCAGTACTTC
.	TRBV6-5	.	TRBJ1-6	CASSYEISYNSPLHF	TGTGCCAGCAGTTACGAGATCTCCTATAATTCACCCCTCCACTTT
few	TRBV28	.	TRBJ2-7	CASSLTTYEQYF	TGTGCCAGCAGTTTAACAACCTACGAGCAGTACTTC
.	TRBV18	.	TRBJ1-2	CASSDSPYGYTF	TGTGCCAGCTCCGACAGTCCCTATGGCTACACCTTC
.	TRBV11-3	.	TRBJ2-7	CASSPSNDSPYEQYF	TGTGCCAGCAGCCCATCCAATGACAGCCCCTACGAGCAGTACTTC
.	TRBV7-9	.	TRBJ2-7	CASVPTTTYEQYF	TGTGCCAGCGTCCCTACTACCACCTACGAGCAGTACTTC
few	TRBV27	.	TRBJ2-7	CASSPLRELLEQYF	TGTGCCAGCAGTCCCCTGCGAGAGCTACTGGAGCAGTACTTC
.	TRBV4-2	.	TRBJ2-1	CATTGSYNEQFF	TGTGCCACCACGGGTTCCTACAATGAGCAGTTCTTC
.	TRBV5-7	TRBD2	TRBJ2-5	CASSSASGGALWETQYF	TGTGCCAGCAGCTCGGCTAGCGGGGGGGCGTTGTGGGAGACCCAGTACTTC
.	TRBV7-9	.	TRBJ2-5	CASSLELDMETQYF	TGTGCCAGCAGCTTAGAGCTGGACATGGAGACCCAGTACTTC
.	TRBV27	TRBD2	TRBJ2-5	CASRPFSGARSPQQGTQYF	TGTGCCAGCAGGCCATTCAGCGGGGCGAGATCCCCTCAGCAAGGGACCCAGTACTTC
.	TRBV11-2	TRBD1	TRBJ2-7	CASSLTDGQVYEQYF	TGTGCCAGCAGCCTGACCGACGGACAGGTCTACGAGCAGTACTTC
.	TRBV27	.	TRBJ1-2	CASSLLGGAYYGYTF	TGTGCCAGCAGTTTATTGGGGGGCGCATACTATGGCTACACCTTC
once	TRBV28	.	TRBJ2-7	CASSTGLRTYEQYF	TGTGCCAGCAGTACGGGGTTGCGAACCTACGAGCAGTACTTC
.	TRBV4-1	.	TRBJ2-1	CASSHIGGPHNEQFF	TGCGCCAGCAGCCACATAGGGGGGCCACACAATGAGCAGTTCTTC
.	TRBV9	TRBD1	TRBJ2-1	CASSIEGANEQFF	TGTGCCAGCAGCATCGAGGGGGCCAATGAGCAGTTCTTC
.	TRBV28	.	TRBJ1-1	CASSFALGSNTEAFF	TGTGCCAGCAGTTTCGCTCTCGGGTCGAACACTGAAGCTTTCTTT
.	TRBV5-6	.	TRBJ1-1	CASRWWGGGTEAFF	TGTGCCAGCAGGTGGTGGGGGGGTGGCACTGAAGCTTTCTTT
.	TRBV11-3	.	TRBJ1-1	CASSFGQGSIPFF	.
.	TRBV2	TRBD1	TRBJ2-7	CASSPDRGRF	TGTGCCAGCAGTCCGGACAGGGGTAGGTTC
.	TRBV27	.	TRBJ2-7	CATRGLGGSYEQYF	TGTGCCACCAGGGGATTGGGGGGATCCTACGAGCAGTACTTC
.	TRBV5-1	.	TRBJ1-1	CASSLGLGVNTEAFF	TGCGCCAGCAGCTTGGGCTTGGGGGTAAACACTGAAGCTTTCTTT
.	TRBV7-6	TRBD1	TRBJ2-1	CASSSLPGQGGHEQFF	TGTGCCAGCAGCTCCCTACCGGGACAGGGGGGGCATGAGCAGTTCTTC
.	TRBV9	TRBD2	TRBJ2-1	CASSVGTSGGYNEQFF	TGTGCCAGCAGCGTAGGGACTAGCGGGGGGTACAATGAGCAGTTCTTC
.	TRBV6-6	.	TRBJ1-1	CASSYEAGAREAFF	TGTGCCAGCAGTTACGAGGCCGGGGCGCGTGAGGCTTTCTTT
.	TRBV27	.	TRBJ2-2	CASSFDLLGTGELFF	TGTGCCAGCAGTTTTGATCTACTAGGGACCGGGGAGCTGTTTTTT
.	TRBV28	TRBD1	TRBJ1-5	CASTIQGIGQPQHF	TGTGCCAGCACGATACAGGGGATCGGACAGCCCCAGCATTTT
.	TRBV28	TRBD2	TRBJ2-3	CASSGSGGSDTQYF	TGTGCCAGCAGTGGTAGCGGGGGGTCGGATACGCAGTATTTT
once	TRBV19	.	TRBJ2-5	CASSIGGSVAETQYF	TGTGCCAGTAGTATAGGGGGGAGTGTTGCAGAGACCCAGTACTTC
.	TRBV9	.	TRBJ2-1	CASSVEGHNEQFF	TGTGCCAGCAGCGTAGAAGGCCACAATGAGCAGTTCTTC
.	TRBV27	TRBD1	TRBJ1-1	CASSLSRTGNTEAFF	TGTGCCAGCAGTTTATCGAGGACAGGGAACACTGAAGCTTTCTTT
few	TRBV27	TRBD1	TRBJ2-1	CASTLRPGGYNEQFF	TGTGCCAGCACCTTAAGGCCAGGGGGCTACAATGAGCAGTTCTTC
.	TRBV30	.	TRBJ1-1	CAWDRTPPEAFF	TGTGCCTGGGACAGAACGCCCCCTGAAGCTTTCTTT
few	TRBV27	TRBD1	TRBJ1-6	CASSPGQGNSPLHF	TGTGCCAGCAGTCCGGGACAGGGGAATTCACCCCTCCACTTT
.	TRBV10-1	.	TRBJ2-7	CASSEGGYEQYF	TGCGCCAGCAGTGAAGGGGGCTACGAGCAGTACTTC
once	TRBV27	.	TRBJ1-2	CASSLTGSNYGYTF	TGTGCCAGCAGTTTAACGGGCTCAAACTATGGCTACACCTTC
.	TRBV7-8	.	TRBJ1-6	CASIRGRSRDSSPLHF	TGTGCCAGCATCCGAGGTCGTAGCAGGGACTCTTCACCCCTCCACTTT
.	TRBV5-1	.	TRBJ1-4	CASSYEMGGTLTNEKLFF	TGCGCCAGCAGCTACGAAATGGGAGGGACTTTAACTAATGAAAAACTGTTTTTT
few	TRBV15	.	TRBJ1-1	CATSGRDGSYTEAFF	TGTGCCACCAGCGGAAGGGACGGCAGCTACACTGAAGCTTTCTTT
once	TRBV27	TRBD1	TRBJ2-7	CASSLSLGQGYEQYF	TGTGCCAGCAGTTTATCGTTGGGACAGGGTTACGAGCAGTACTTC
few	TRBV2	TRBD1	TRBJ2-2	CASRGTGAATGELFF	TGTGCCAGCAGGGGGACAGGGGCGGCCACCGGGGAGCTGTTTTTT
.	TRBV5-6	TRBD2	TRBJ2-7	CASSPVGGMDWGYEQYF	TGTGCCAGCAGCCCGGTGGGGGGGATGGATTGGGGCTACGAGCAGTACTTC
large	TRBV4-1	.	TRBJ1-1	CASSARVGTEAFF	TGCGCCAGCAGCGCGAGGGTGGGCACTGAAGCTTTCTTT
.	TRBV13	TRBD1	TRBJ2-7	CASSSDGQGRDEQYF	TGTGCCAGCAGCTCCGATGGACAGGGACGCGACGAGCAGTACTTC